This TCR beta chain was sequenced during a study of blood T cell repertoires in COVID-19 (dated by TCRdb to about 2020). Regarding the research as a whole: Collaborator samples came from the United States, Italy and Spain and covered acute and convalescent phases of COVID-19. The material from the prospective study consisted of cDNA or gDNA derived from T cells, B-cell-depleted T cells, or PBMCs. The dataset comprised deeply sampled blood TCRbeta repertoires from subjects exposed to, actively infected with, or recovered from COVID-19. The repertoires were made available in a free public database intended to serve as a resource for research on the immune response to SARS-CoV-2. The samples were drawn from the first 160 participants of the ongoing ImmuneRACE study and from under 1,500 subjects provided by 6 global collaborators. The sample metadata nearly always contained a de-identified subject ID, COVID-19 status, age in years and sex. Where HLA class I and class II types were available, the types were taken from metadata supplied by the sample provider, not from assay-based typing. Overall study results and their limits: Clinical and demographic metadata were provided uncurated, with the amount varying by source and participant.

Based on the germline V gene, the CDR1 and CDR2 sequences are SGHRS and YFSETQ. The V and J ends are trimmed by 4 bases and 10 bases, leaving 14 bases between them. From the cysteine up to the phenylalanine, the CDR3 has a length of 12 residues. The CDR3 DNA has 36 bases and is translated from base 1. The immunoSEQ Assay, a bias-controlled multiplex PCR, was used to amplify TCRbeta CDR3 regions from genomic DNA. The paper's processing steps were these. The number of nucleated cells in each sample was estimated by amplification of reference gene primers within the assay. Sequence reads were collapsed and filtered to measure the absolute abundance of every unique TCRbeta CDR3 rearrangement. For each sample, productive Simpson clonality was calculated by taking the square root of Simpson's diversity index across productive rearrangements. The clones in this table, taken by TCRdb from immuneACCESS, are in-frame only. Not every clone is retained; where verified, under half of the shortfall comes from an unresolved V gene, and the cause of the rest is unknown. That table furnishes V, J and clone size, whereas the DNA furnished D and trimming. The sample table contains 260,000 or so clones; only one count was recorded for around 88% of them. Clones ranked in the top ten supply approximately 6% of the sample.

Collaborating institutions collected whole blood in K2EDTA tubes following their own protocols. Collaborator samples were shipped for TCRbeta analysis as frozen whole blood, isolated PBMCs, or DNA extracted from either sample type. To note about this clone: Its recognized antigen is unknown. No clone much larger than this one lies a single base away; base qualities are absent.

The chain employs TRBV5-1 and TRBJ1-1; TRBD1 might be the D gene, on 5 matching bases. The specimen sequenced was peripheral blood. This TCR was sampled from an older man with acute or convalescent COVID-19. CDR3 loop: CASSPGDRGAFF. DNA sequence: TGCGCCAGCAGCCCGGGGGACCGGGGAGCTTTCTTT.